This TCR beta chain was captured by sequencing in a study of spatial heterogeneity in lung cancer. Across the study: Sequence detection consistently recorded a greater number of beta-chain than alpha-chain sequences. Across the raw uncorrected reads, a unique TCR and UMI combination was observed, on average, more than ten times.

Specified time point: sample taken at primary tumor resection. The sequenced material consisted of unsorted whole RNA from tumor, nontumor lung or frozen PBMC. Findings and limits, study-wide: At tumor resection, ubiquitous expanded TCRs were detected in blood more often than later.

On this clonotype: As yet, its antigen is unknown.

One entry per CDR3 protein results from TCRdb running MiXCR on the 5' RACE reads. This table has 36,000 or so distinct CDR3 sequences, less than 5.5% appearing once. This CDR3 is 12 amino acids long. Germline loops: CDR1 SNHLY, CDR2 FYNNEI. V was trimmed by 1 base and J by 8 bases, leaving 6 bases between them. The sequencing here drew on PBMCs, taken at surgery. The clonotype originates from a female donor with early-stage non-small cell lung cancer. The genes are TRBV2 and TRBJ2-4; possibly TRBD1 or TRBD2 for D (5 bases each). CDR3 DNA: TGTGCCAGCAGTGAAGTGGGGGACATTCAGTACTTC. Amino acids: CASSEVGDIQYF.